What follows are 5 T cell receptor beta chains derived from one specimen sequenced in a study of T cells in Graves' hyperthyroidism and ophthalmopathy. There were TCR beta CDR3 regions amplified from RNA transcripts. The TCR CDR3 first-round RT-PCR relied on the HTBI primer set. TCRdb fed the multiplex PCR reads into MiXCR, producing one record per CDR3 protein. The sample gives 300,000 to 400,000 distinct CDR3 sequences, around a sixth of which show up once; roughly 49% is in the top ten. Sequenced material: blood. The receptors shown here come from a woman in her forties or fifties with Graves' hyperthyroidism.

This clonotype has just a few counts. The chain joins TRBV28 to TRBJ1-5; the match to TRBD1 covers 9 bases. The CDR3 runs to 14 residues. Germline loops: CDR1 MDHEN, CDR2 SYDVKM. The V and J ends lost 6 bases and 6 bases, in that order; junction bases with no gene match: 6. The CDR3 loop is CASRNGQGRQPQHF. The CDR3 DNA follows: TGTGCCAGCAGAAACGGACAGGGGCGTCAGCCCCAGCATTTT.

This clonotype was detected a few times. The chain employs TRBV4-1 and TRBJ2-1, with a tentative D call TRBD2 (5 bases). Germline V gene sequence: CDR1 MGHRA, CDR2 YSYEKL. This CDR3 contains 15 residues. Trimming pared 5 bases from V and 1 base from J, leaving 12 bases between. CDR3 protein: CASSRRTGSYNEQFF. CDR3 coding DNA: TGCGCCAGCAGCAGACGCACGGGGTCCTACAATGAGCAGTTCTTC.

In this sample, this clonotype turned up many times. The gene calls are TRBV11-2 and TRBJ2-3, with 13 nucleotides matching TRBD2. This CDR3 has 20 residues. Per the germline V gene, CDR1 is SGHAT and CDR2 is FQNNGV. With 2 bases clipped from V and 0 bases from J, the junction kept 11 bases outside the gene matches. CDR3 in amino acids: CASSLYVGGLAGDSTDTQYF. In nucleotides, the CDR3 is TGTGCCAGCAGCTTATACGTAGGCGGACTAGCGGGGGATAGCACAGATACGCAGTATTTT.

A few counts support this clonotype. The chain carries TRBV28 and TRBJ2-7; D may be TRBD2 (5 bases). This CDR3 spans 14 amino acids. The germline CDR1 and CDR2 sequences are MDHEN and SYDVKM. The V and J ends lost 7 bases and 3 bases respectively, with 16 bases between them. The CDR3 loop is CASTGSGALYEQYF. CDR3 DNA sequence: TGTGCCAGCACGGGGAGCGGAGCCCTCTACGAGCAGTACTTC.

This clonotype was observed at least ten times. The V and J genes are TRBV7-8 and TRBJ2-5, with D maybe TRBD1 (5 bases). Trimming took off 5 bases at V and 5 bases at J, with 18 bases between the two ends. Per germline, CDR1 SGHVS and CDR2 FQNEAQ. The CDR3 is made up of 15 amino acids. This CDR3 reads CASSPDTSDWETQYF. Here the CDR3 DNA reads TGTGCCAGCAGCCCGGACACAAGCGATTGGGAGACCCAGTACTTC.